The rows below give T cell receptor beta chains drawn from one sample of a study of cytotoxic CD8 clonotypes in ibrutinib-treated CLL. The table came from immunoSEQ multiplex PCR; TCRdb's copy has only in-frame clones and leaves some out. This table holds approximately 300,000 clones, about 80% found once. The sample consisted of PBMCs, taken before ibrutinib treatment. Receptor source: a human donor with chronic lymphocytic leukemia. The CDR3 runs from the conserved cysteine through the conserved F or W. Fields, in order: V gene, CDR3 protein.

v_call: TRBV19; cdr3_aa: CASSKIYSDRETQYF
v_call: TRBV29-1; cdr3_aa: CSVAGRGNTEAFF
v_call: TRBV15; cdr3_aa: CATSRDFRSTGELFF
v_call: TRBV15; cdr3_aa: CATSRDPQGAEAFF
v_call: TRBV5-4; cdr3_aa: CASSLKQGPWTVSNQPQHF
v_call: TRBV5-1; cdr3_aa: CASSLDPGQSYNEQFF
v_call: TRBV10-3; cdr3_aa: CAIKLGEDFYEQYF
v_call: TRBV2; cdr3_aa: CASRGPTLLSTEAFF
v_call: TRBV5-1; cdr3_aa: CASSSGTGGQPEKLFF
v_call: TRBV28; cdr3_aa: CASSFETDLNTEAFF
v_call: TRBV6-5; cdr3_aa: CASRPTWRGELFF
v_call: TRBV27; cdr3_aa: CASSLGSNDLYEQYF
v_call: TRBV4-2; cdr3_aa: CASSLGQGASYEQYF
v_call: TRBV30; cdr3_aa: CACPVRANTGELFF
v_call: TRBV7-2; cdr3_aa: CASSLAGTSYEQYF
v_call: TRBV7-2; cdr3_aa: CASSLAGGRADTQYF
v_call: TRBV5-4; cdr3_aa: CASSLVGQTNYGYTF
v_call: TRBV28; cdr3_aa: CASGEGGGAYNEQFF
v_call: TRBV30; cdr3_aa: CAWSAETYEQYF
v_call: TRBV19; cdr3_aa: CATHNDRGEKLFF
v_call: TRBV27; cdr3_aa: CASSRDRPGETYGYTF
v_call: TRBV30; cdr3_aa: CAWSVGGVQETQYF
v_call: TRBV9; cdr3_aa: CASSGRTGAFGEAFF
v_call: TRBV2; cdr3_aa: CASSELASGSETQYF
v_call: TRBV11-3; cdr3_aa: CASSALSYNEQFF
v_call: TRBV12-5; cdr3_aa: CASGLTGGENYGYTF
v_call: TRBV27; cdr3_aa: CASSLHRRSTEAFF
v_call: TRBV9; cdr3_aa: CASSHAGVGHNEQFF
v_call: TRBV11-2; cdr3_aa: CASSSVRGNEKLFF